The sequence of this T cell receptor (beta chain) was determined in a study of vaccination and CD4 T cells after COVID-19 (dated by TCRdb to between 2021 and 2023). With respect to the entire study: SARS-CoV-2 positivity had been established in the convalescent patients by nasal swab PCR, and mild disease was recorded in under ten of these patients and severe disease in one. In the convalescent cohort there were six males and four females, among whom were two Hispanic individuals, seven Caucasians, two Asians and one multiracial person. Each participant got two doses of either the Pfizer-BioNTech BNT162b2 vaccine (n=8) or the Moderna mRNA-1273 vaccine (n=2). Post-COVID blood samples from convalescent patients were collected a median of 101 days after diagnosis, with a range of roughly 35 to 180 days. The time from the second vaccine dose to post-vaccine blood sampling had a median of 72 days and ranged from about 14 to 250 days. Culture stimuli were overlapping spike peptide pools from SARS-CoV-2 and from the common cold coronaviruses HCoV-NL63, HCoV-OC43 and HCoV-229E. As controls, cultures received a CEFX viral epitope pool (the positive control), an HIV-1 Nef peptide pool (the negative control), or no peptide at all. In around nine COVID-19 convalescent patients and a few infection-naive healthy vaccine recipients, the spike-specific CD4+ TCR repertoire before mRNA vaccination was compared with the repertoire after mRNA vaccination.

This specimen's treatment or condition label, interpreted: roughly 10-day PBMC culture with coronavirus spike peptide pools or control peptides (ViraFEST assay). The ViraFEST assay, used in the study, expanded antigen-specific T cells with peptide pools and then identified the expanded clonotypes through TCR sequencing. The convalescent patients' positive SARS-CoV-2 PCR tests were from March to December 2020, which was before the Alpha, Beta and Delta variants emerged in the United States. Approximately 2.1 million PBMCs per well were cultured in IMDM with roughly 5% human AB serum and approximately 9.1 IU/ml IL-2, plus 10 ug/ml peptide pools. On days 3 and 7, half of the culture medium was replaced with fresh IL-2-containing medium. Once the cells had been in culture for ten to eleven days, the EasySep CD4+ T cell isolation kit was used to isolate CD4+ T cells by negative selection. Ficoll-Paque Plus gradient centrifugation was used to isolate PBMCs from whole blood, and the isolated PBMCs were then either used fresh or cryopreserved at -140C. Culture conditions were generally each tested in triplicate wells.

Trimming removed 3 bases from V and 6 bases from J, leaving 11 bases between the germline ends. The CDR3, from cysteine to phenylalanine, totals 12 residues. The read is trimmed to its CDR3 DNA, 36 bases read in frame from base 1. CDR1 DFQATT and CDR2 SNEGSKA are derived from the germline V gene (reference sequence). The library was generated by PCR. At the Johns Hopkins FTIC core, DNA from the cultured CD4+ T cells underwent TCR sequencing with the Oncomine TCR Beta short-read assay. Genomic DNA was extracted from the cultured CD4+ T cells with the QIAamp micro DNA kit. Oncomine TCR Beta libraries from cultured CD4+ T cells were pooled using unique dual indexes and sequenced on an Illumina iSeq 100. Per the source publication's procedure: Non-productive sequences were filtered out, and CDR3s that did not start with C, did not end with F or W, or were shorter than 7 amino acids were discarded. Antigen-specific clonotypes were identified using the MANAFEST web application through comparison of peptide-stimulated wells with reference and other culture wells. Positive clones required FDR below 0.05, an odds ratio above 5, and productive frequency above 0.1% in at least two of three replicate wells. A clonotype counted as cross-reactive if it showed significant expansion both in the SARS-CoV-2 spike wells and in at least one common cold coronavirus spike condition. Using R version 3.6.1, CDR3 homology was evaluated through Levenshtein distances (stringdist) along with unrooted phylogenetic trees (ape). TCRdb applied fastp at Q25 and MiXCR to the public reads, then kept only in-frame beta chains. When rows share a CDR3 protein, they turn into one entry using the most common DNA and genes. The V and J calls were determined by TCRdb, not by the authors. The sample data list about 18,000 distinct CDR3 sequences, and around three quarters of these were observed just once. The ten largest clonotypes hold 4.5% to 7% of the sample.

On this clonotype itself: It has no known antigen specificity. No much larger clonotype is one base removed from it; base qualities were not supplied.

Paper-wide results and their limitations: Of the vaccine-specific clones found in convalescent patients, nearly all (304 of 307) were mono-reactive for SARS-CoV-2 spike instead of being cross-reactive with common cold coronaviruses. Relatively few convalescent patients were included in the study, and early timepoints after natural infection were not analyzed. In convalescent patients, a median approximately 89% of post-vaccine SARS-CoV-2-reactive clones were detected only after vaccination, suggesting vaccine-specific priming. The median number of SARS-CoV-2-reactive clonotypes rose from under 25 after infection to a few dozen after vaccination, but the change was not significant.

This chain is built from TRBV20-1 and TRBJ1-2, with the D segment identity uncertain. The sample taken for sequencing was CD4+ T cells from blood, cultured in vitro. The clonotype originates from a human donor who had recovered from COVID-19. The CDR3 protein sequence reads: CSARRVTDGYTF. Read as DNA, the sequence is TGCAGTGCTAGGCGGGTGACTGATGGCTACACCTTC.